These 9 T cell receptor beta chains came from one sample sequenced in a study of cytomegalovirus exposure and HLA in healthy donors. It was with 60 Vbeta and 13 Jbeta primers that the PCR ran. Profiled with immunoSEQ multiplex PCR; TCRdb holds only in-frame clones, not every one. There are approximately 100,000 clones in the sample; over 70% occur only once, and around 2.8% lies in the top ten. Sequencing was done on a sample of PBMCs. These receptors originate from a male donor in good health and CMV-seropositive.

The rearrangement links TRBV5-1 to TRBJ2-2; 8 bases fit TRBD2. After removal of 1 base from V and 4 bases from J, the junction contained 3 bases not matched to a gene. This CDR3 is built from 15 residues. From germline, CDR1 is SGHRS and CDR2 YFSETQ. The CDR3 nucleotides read TGCGCCAGCAGCTTGTCGGGAGGGATCACCGGGGAGCTGTTTTTT. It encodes CASSLSGGITGELFF.

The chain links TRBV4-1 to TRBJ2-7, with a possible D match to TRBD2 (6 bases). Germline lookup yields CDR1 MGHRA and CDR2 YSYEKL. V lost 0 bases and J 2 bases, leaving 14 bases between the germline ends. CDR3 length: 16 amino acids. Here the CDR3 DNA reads TGCGCCAGCAGCCAAGATAGCCGGGACTCGACCTACGAGCAGTACTTC. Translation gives CASSQDSRDSTYEQYF.

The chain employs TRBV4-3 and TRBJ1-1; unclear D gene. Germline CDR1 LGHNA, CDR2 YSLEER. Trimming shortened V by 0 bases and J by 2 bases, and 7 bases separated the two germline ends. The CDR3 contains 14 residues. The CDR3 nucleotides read TGCGCCAGCAGCCAAGATATAGAAAACACTGAAGCTTTCTTT. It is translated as CASSQDIENTEAFF.

The CDR3, as DNA: TGCGCCAGCAGCCAAAGTACGGTTGCCTACGAGCAGTACTTC. It specifies CASSQSTVAYEQYF. This chain uses TRBV4-1 with TRBJ2-7; D uncertain. Germline CDR1 is MGHRA and CDR2 is YSYEKL. CDR3 length equals 14 residues. Trimming took 2 bases from V and 2 from J, leaving 10 bases between them.

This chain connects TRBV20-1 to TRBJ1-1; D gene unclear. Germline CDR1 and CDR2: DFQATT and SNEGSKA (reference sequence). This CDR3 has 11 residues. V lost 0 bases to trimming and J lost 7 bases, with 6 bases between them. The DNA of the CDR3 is TGCAGTGCTAGAGAGGGAGTTGAAGCTTTCTTT. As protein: CSAREGVEAFF.

The CDR3 DNA is TGTGCCAGCAGCTTAGGTACGGGGGTCCTTAGCAATCAGCCCCAGCATTTT. Translating gives CASSLGTGVLSNQPQHF. The rearrangement joins TRBV7-2 to TRBJ1-5; maybe TRBD1 (5 bases). The V gene lost 1 base and the J gene lost 0 bases, with 13 bases spanning the gap. The CDR3 covers 17 residues. Germline-derived CDR1 and CDR2 are SGHTA and FQGNSA.

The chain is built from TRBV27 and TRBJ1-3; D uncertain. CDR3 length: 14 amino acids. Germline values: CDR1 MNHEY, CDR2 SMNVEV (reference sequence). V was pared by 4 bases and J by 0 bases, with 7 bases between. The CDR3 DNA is TGTGCCAGCAGTTCAGTCAGCTCTGGAAACACCATATATTTT. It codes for CASSSVSSGNTIYF.

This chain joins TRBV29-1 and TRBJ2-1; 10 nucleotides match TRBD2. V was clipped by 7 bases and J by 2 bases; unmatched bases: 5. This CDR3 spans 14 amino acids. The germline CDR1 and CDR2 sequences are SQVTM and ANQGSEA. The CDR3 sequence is CSGRTSGPYNEQFF. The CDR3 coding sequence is TGCAGCGGCCGGACTAGCGGACCCTACAATGAGCAGTTCTTC.

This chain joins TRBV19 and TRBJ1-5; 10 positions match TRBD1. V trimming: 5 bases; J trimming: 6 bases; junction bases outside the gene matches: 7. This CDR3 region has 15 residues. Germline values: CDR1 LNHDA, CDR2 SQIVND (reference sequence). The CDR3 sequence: CASSAQGQGFQPQHF. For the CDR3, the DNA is TGTGCCAGTAGTGCCCAGGGACAGGGGTTTCAGCCCCAGCATTTT.